This entry concerns a single TCR beta chain. Data came from immunoSEQ multiplex PCR; TCRdb stores just in-frame clones and leaves some out. The sample yields approximately 6,400 clones, less than 85% seen once. This entry is derived from a study of T cells and Merkel cell carcinoma outcomes. The CDR3 loop spans 17 amino acids. From germline, CDR1 is SGHNT and CDR2 YYREEE (reference sequence). V shed 1 base and J shed 2 bases, with 16 bases lying between them. V usage is TRBV5-4 and J usage is TRBJ2-1; maybe TRBD2 (5 bases). Sequences were obtained from tumor tissue from Merkel cell carcinoma. This sequence originates from a human donor with Merkel cell carcinoma. Some clones in this sample may be carry-over from other donors' samples. The CDR3 spells CASSLRWAGSAYNEQFF. The CDR3 region has the DNA TGTGCCAGCAGCTTGCGCTGGGCGGGTAGCGCCTACAATGAGCAGTTCTTC. The complete variable domain, with remaining parts taken from reference TRBV5-4 and TRBJ2-1, reads ETGVTQSPTHLIKTRGQQVTLRCSSQSGHNTVSWYQQALGQGPQFIFQYYREEENGRGNFPPRFSGLQFPNYSSELNVNALELDDSALYLCASSLRWAGSAYNEQFFGPGTRLTVL.